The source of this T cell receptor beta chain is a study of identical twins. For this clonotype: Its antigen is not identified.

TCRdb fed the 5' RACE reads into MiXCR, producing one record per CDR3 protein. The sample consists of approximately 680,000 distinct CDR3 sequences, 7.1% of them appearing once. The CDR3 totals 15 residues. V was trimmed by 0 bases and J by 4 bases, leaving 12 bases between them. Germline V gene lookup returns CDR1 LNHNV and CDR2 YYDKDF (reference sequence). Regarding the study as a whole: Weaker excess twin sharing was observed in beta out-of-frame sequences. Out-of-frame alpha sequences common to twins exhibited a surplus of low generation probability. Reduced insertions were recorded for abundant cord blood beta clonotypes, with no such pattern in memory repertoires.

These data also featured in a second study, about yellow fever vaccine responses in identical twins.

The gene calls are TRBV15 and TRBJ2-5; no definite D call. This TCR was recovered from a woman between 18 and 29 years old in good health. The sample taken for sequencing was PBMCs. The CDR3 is CATSRDRAFGETQYF. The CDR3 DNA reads TGTGCCACCAGCAGAGATAGGGCCTTCGGAGAGACCCAGTACTTC.